This record concerns one TCR beta chain sequence. Its target is not known. A much larger clonotype is one base distant, so this may be a read error. This sample was taken from a study of CD8 T cells in ankylosing spondylitis. Notes on the study in general: A subset of motif variants has previously been described in the synovial fluid and blood of reactive arthritis. A TCR beta motif made of fewer than ten highly homologous variants seemed typical of ankylosing spondylitis blood. Disease-linked clones, CD8+, were relatively rare in peripheral blood.

Quantitative barcoded 5'-RACE was used to prepare TCR beta libraries. TCRdb fed the 5' RACE reads into MiXCR, producing one record per CDR3 protein. The data show more than 250,000 distinct CDR3 sequences, with roughly 10% seen just once and roughly 9.5% held by the top ten. The CDR3 has 16 residues. The germline V gene encodes CDR1 DFQATT and CDR2 SNEGSKA (reference sequence). The chain links TRBV20-1 to TRBJ2-3; 9 nucleotides agree with TRBD2. Sequenced input: blood, either unsorted or a sorted T cell fraction (not recorded which). The source is a female donor with ankylosing spondylitis or in good health (not recorded which). The CDR3 sequence is CCVSRWTSASTDTQYF. The CDR3 bases are TGCTGCGTATCCCGCTGGACTAGCGCGTCCACAGATACGCAGTATTTT.